The 14 T cell receptor beta chains in this list originate from one sample, sequenced in a study of shared clonotypes between healthy human individuals. TCRdb's copy holds only in-frame clones and misses some; the assay was immunoSEQ multiplex PCR. The sample has around 2.5 million clones, approximately 93% seen once. Sequenced material: naive CD4+ T cells from PBMCs. Subset reported: CD45RA+ positively selected. The source of these receptors is a man aged 18 to 29 in good health. Some clones in this sample may be carry-over from other donors' samples.

The chain couples TRBV5-4 to TRBJ2-5; TRBD1 matches at 8 bases. V lost 1 base and J lost 6; bases outside the gene matches: 5. The CDR3 has 14 amino acids. Germline CDR1 SGHNT, CDR2 YYREEE (reference sequence). CDR3 nucleotides: TGTGCCAGCAGCTTGCCGGACAGGGCACAGACCCAGTACTTC. This translates into CASSLPDRAQTQYF.

This chain uses TRBV6-1 with TRBJ2-3; D possibly uses TRBD1 or TRBD2 (5 bases each). CDR3 size: 13 residues. Per germline, CDR1 MNHNS and CDR2 SASEGT. Trimming took off 7 bases at V and 4 bases at J, with 12 bases between the two ends. This CDR3 is CASNRNGADTQYF. Here the CDR3 DNA reads TGTGCCAGCAACAGGAACGGGGCAGATACGCAGTATTTT.

V usage is TRBV6-1 and J usage is TRBJ1-2; the D gene is possibly TRBD1 (5 bases). V gave up 1 base and J gave up 4 bases, with 10 bases separating them. The V gene's germline CDR1 is MNHNS and CDR2 SASEGT. The CDR3 is 14 amino acids. CDR3 in amino acids: CASSEGWGTYGYTF. DNA of the CDR3: TGTGCCAGCAGTGAAGGGTGGGGGACCTATGGCTACACCTTC.

V and J are TRBV19 and TRBJ2-7; D is unresolved. The CDR3 has 11 residues. V was clipped by 4 bases and J by 6 bases, with 7 bases between them. The V gene's germline CDR1 is LNHDA and CDR2 SQIVND (reference sequence). CDR3 coding DNA: TGTGCCAGTAGTAGGGGATTCGAGCAGTACTTC. It translates to CASSRGFEQYF.

This rearrangement joins TRBV7-2 to TRBJ2-6; the D gene is possibly TRBD1 (6 bases). The CDR3 consists of 19 residues. Trimming pared 5 bases from V and 0 bases from J, leaving 20 bases between. Germline values: CDR1 SGHTA, CDR2 FQGNSA. CDR3 region: CASSLGAPLVLSGANVLTF. In nucleotides, the CDR3 is TGTGCCAGCAGCCTGGGGGCCCCTCTCGTCCTCTCTGGGGCCAACGTCCTGACTTTC. Full variable domain (outside the CDR3, taken from reference TRBV7-2 and TRBJ2-6): GAGVSQSPSNKVTEKGKDVELRCDPISGHTALYWYRQSLGQGLEFLIYFQGNSAPDKSGLPSDRFSAERTGGSVSTLTIQRTQQEDSAVYLCASSLGAPLVLSGANVLTFGAGSRLTVL.

The chain couples TRBV7-2 to TRBJ2-5, with D perhaps given as TRBD1 or TRBD2 (6 bases each). Germline CDR1 and CDR2: SGHTA and FQGNSA. The CDR3 loop spans 17 amino acids. Trimming shortened V by 5 bases and J by 0 bases, and 19 bases separated the two germline ends. The CDR3 is CASSPGEERQNQETQYF. CDR3 nucleotides: TGTGCCAGCAGCCCAGGGGAGGAGCGCCAGAACCAAGAGACCCAGTACTTC.

This clone appeared a few times. The chain links TRBV7-8 to TRBJ1-3; D gene uncertain. The CDR3 extends over 15 amino acids. V lost 5 bases and J lost 4, with 15 bases in between. CDR1 is SGHVS and CDR2 is FQNEAQ in the germline V gene. The CDR3 region is CASSPITLGGNTIYF. Here the CDR3 DNA reads TGTGCCAGCAGCCCCATCACCCTCGGAGGAAACACCATATATTTT.

This clone occurred once. J is TRBJ2-7 and V is TRBV6-1; tentative D call: TRBD1 (6 bases). Germline loops: CDR1 MNHNS, CDR2 SASEGT. The CDR3 is made up of 14 amino acids. The ends were cut back, 6 bases at V and 3 bases at J, with 15 bases in the middle. The CDR3 protein is CASRTDRTFYEQYF. The CDR3 coding sequence is TGTGCCAGCAGGACAGACAGGACCTTCTACGAGCAGTACTTC.

As DNA, the CDR3 is TGTGCCAGCAGCTTAGTGGGCAGGGGCACAGATACGCAGTATTTT. Amino acid sequence: CASSLVGRGTDTQYF. This chain uses TRBV7-6 with TRBJ2-3, with D possibly being TRBD1 (5 bases). Germline assignment: CDR1 SGHVS and CDR2 FNYEAQ. There are 15 residues in the CDR3. The V end lost 1 base, the J end lost 1 base, and 9 bases lay between the germline ends.

V and J are TRBV7-9 and TRBJ2-5; 7 bases map to TRBD1. J gave up 4 bases and V 5 bases, and 10 bases lay outside the gene matches. Per germline, CDR1 SEHNR and CDR2 FQNEAQ (reference sequence). This CDR3 is built from 15 residues. The DNA of the CDR3 is TGTGCCAGCAGCCCGCGACAGGGCAGGGGAGAGACCCAGTACTTC. As protein: CASSPRQGRGETQYF.

This sequence joins TRBV7-7 and TRBJ1-1; D not certain. The CDR3 spans 13 residues. The ends were cut back, 3 bases at V and 0 bases at J, with 5 bases in the middle. Per germline, CDR1 SSHAT and CDR2 FNYEAQ (reference sequence). CDR3 sequence: CASSFGLNTEAFF. CDR3 nucleotides: TGTGCCAGCAGCTTTGGGCTGAACACTGAAGCTTTCTTT.

V and J are TRBV28 and TRBJ1-5, with 10 positions matching TRBD1. Losses at the gene ends were 5 bases for V and 6 bases for J; bases not matched to a gene: 7. This CDR3 comprises 15 residues. Germline lookup yields CDR1 MDHEN and CDR2 SYDVKM. The CDR3 protein is CASSDRTGGIQPQHF. The CDR3 DNA reads as TGTGCCAGCAGTGATAGGACAGGGGGTATTCAGCCCCAGCATTTT. Based on the CDR3 plus reference TRBV28 and TRBJ1-5, the full variable domain is DVKVTQSSRYLVKRTGEKVFLECVQDMDHENMFWYRQDPGLGLRLIYFSYDVKMKEKGDIPEGYSVSREKKERFSLILESASTNQTSMYLCASSDRTGGIQPQHFGDGTRLSIL.

The chain carries TRBV2 and TRBJ2-1; 11 positions agree with TRBD2. Germline-derived CDR1 and CDR2 are SNHLY and FYNNEI. CDR3 length equals 15 residues. With 4 bases clipped from V and 12 bases from J, the junction kept 11 bases outside the gene matches. The CDR3 DNA reads as TGTGCCAGCAGTGTCACACTAGCGGGAGTTAGTGGGCAGTTCTTC. This gives the protein CASSVTLAGVSGQFF.

The chain couples TRBV7-3 to TRBJ2-7; D might be TRBD2 (5 bases). Trimming pared 5 bases from V and 5 bases from J, leaving 16 bases between. Germline lookup yields CDR1 SGHTA and CDR2 FQGTGA. The CDR3 extends over 14 amino acids. The CDR3 DNA reads TGTGCCAGCAGCCCAGGAGGAGGTAACCACGAGCAGTACTTC. This codes for CASSPGGGNHEQYF.